These T cell receptor beta chains were read from a single sample in a study of CXCR3-negative and CXCR3-positive naive CD8 T cells. TCRdb re-called the 5' RACE reads, yielding one record per CDR3 amino acid sequence without DNA. The table counts about 5,800 distinct CDR3 sequences; over 1.5% lies in the top ten. The sequenced sample was naive CXCR3- CD8+ T cells from blood. These receptors all come from a human donor in good health. Some clones in this sample may be carry-over from other donors' samples. The CDR3 runs from the conserved cysteine through the conserved F or W. Fields, in order: V gene, clone size, J gene, CDR3 protein. The size entry is marked missing in some rows and otherwise reads once, few, many or a size class.

V gene: TRBV29-1
clone size: medium-sized
J gene: TRBJ2-7
CDR3 protein: CSVPAETNSYEQYF

V gene: TRBV28
clone size: .
J gene: TRBJ2-1
CDR3 protein: CASSFIAGHEQFF

V gene: TRBV15
clone size: .
J gene: TRBJ2-7
CDR3 protein: CATSGDRGRIYEQYF

V gene: TRBV3-1
clone size: .
J gene: TRBJ2-1
CDR3 protein: CASSHLDAVPPTSEQFF

V gene: TRBV5-1
clone size: medium-sized
J gene: TRBJ2-2
CDR3 protein: CASSRGTANTGELFF

V gene: TRBV29-1
clone size: .
J gene: TRBJ2-1
CDR3 protein: CSVDRGSSGSRGLYEQFF

V gene: TRBV15
clone size: .
J gene: TRBJ1-2
CDR3 protein: CATSRDRDYYGYTF

V gene: TRBV16
clone size: .
J gene: TRBJ1-4
CDR3 protein: CASSQFPNEKLFF

V gene: TRBV6-6
clone size: .
J gene: TRBJ1-2
CDR3 protein: CASSYSSRDPEGYTF

V gene: TRBV12-3/TRBV12-4
clone size: .
J gene: TRBJ2-5
CDR3 protein: CASSWASMGETQYF

V gene: TRBV2
clone size: .
J gene: TRBJ2-7
CDR3 protein: CASSTGTTKYEQYF

V gene: TRBV29-1
clone size: .
J gene: TRBJ1-1
CDR3 protein: CSGLRVGTEAFF

V gene: TRBV29-1
clone size: .
J gene: TRBJ2-7
CDR3 protein: CSVGQVSSYEQYF

V gene: TRBV20-1
clone size: .
J gene: TRBJ2-7
CDR3 protein: CSARDSGGIPYEQYF

V gene: TRBV6-2/TRBV6-3
clone size: .
J gene: TRBJ1-1
CDR3 protein: CASSYSPLGWDTEAFF

V gene: TRBV24-1
clone size: .
J gene: TRBJ2-1
CDR3 protein: CATSPRPNNEQFF

V gene: TRBV29-1
clone size: medium-sized
J gene: TRBJ2-7
CDR3 protein: CSVEGTASYEQYF

V gene: TRBV5-1
clone size: .
J gene: TRBJ2-7
CDR3 protein: CASSLWTSGTYEQYF

V gene: TRBV7-9
clone size: .
J gene: TRBJ2-7
CDR3 protein: CASSSKDSNYEQYF

V gene: TRBV28
clone size: .
J gene: TRBJ2-1
CDR3 protein: CASSLFLRTGPQFF

V gene: TRBV21-1
clone size: medium-sized
J gene: TRBJ2-1
CDR3 protein: CASSKGPKYRGYNEQFF

V gene: TRBV29-1
clone size: .
J gene: TRBJ2-1
CDR3 protein: CSVETAPYNEQFF

V gene: TRBV20-1
clone size: medium-sized
J gene: TRBJ2-7
CDR3 protein: CSASRPGEVTYEQYF

V gene: TRBV27
clone size: medium-sized
J gene: TRBJ1-4
CDR3 protein: CASSLRGRGTNEKLFF

V gene: TRBV5-6
clone size: .
J gene: TRBJ2-3
CDR3 protein: CASRTYTDTQYF

V gene: TRBV3-1
clone size: .
J gene: TRBJ2-3
CDR3 protein: CASSPPPGTRTDTQYF

V gene: TRBV29-1
clone size: medium-sized
J gene: TRBJ1-2
CDR3 protein: CSVEDPSRTGYGYTF

V gene: TRBV18
clone size: medium-sized
J gene: TRBJ2-2
CDR3 protein: CASSPVFTTANTGELFF

V gene: TRBV11-1
clone size: medium-sized
J gene: TRBJ2-1
CDR3 protein: CASSLGAYNEQFF

V gene: TRBV20-1
clone size: medium-sized
J gene: TRBJ2-7
CDR3 protein: CSARPPGLDGYEQYF

V gene: TRBV15
clone size: .
J gene: TRBJ2-4
CDR3 protein: CATSFHSGGKKNIQYF

V gene: TRBV24-1
clone size: .
J gene: TRBJ2-7
CDR3 protein: CATSAVNSYEQYF

V gene: TRBV19
clone size: .
J gene: TRBJ1-2
CDR3 protein: CASALGPANYGYTF

V gene: TRBV11-1
clone size: .
J gene: TRBJ1-1
CDR3 protein: CASSLDQGRTEAFF

V gene: TRBV20-1
clone size: .
J gene: TRBJ1-4
CDR3 protein: CSALSGTGGEKLFF

V gene: TRBV10-3
clone size: .
J gene: TRBJ2-7
CDR3 protein: CAISEAGPGQGNYEQYF

V gene: TRBV14
clone size: medium-sized
J gene: TRBJ2-2
CDR3 protein: CASSPRSGGNVGELFF

V gene: TRBV29-1
clone size: .
J gene: TRBJ2-7
CDR3 protein: CSVALAAYEQYF

V gene: TRBV29-1
clone size: .
J gene: TRBJ2-3
CDR3 protein: CSVWGLAGVGDTQYF

V gene: TRBV6-5
clone size: medium-sized
J gene: TRBJ2-2
CDR3 protein: CASSYPRQGGTGELFF

V gene: TRBV5-4
clone size: .
J gene: TRBJ2-5
CDR3 protein: CASSLAGVVETQYF

V gene: TRBV29-1
clone size: .
J gene: TRBJ2-2
CDR3 protein: CSVETPGGDTGELFF

V gene: TRBV29-1
clone size: .
J gene: TRBJ2-7
CDR3 protein: CSVASGLAAYEQYF

V gene: TRBV13
clone size: .
J gene: TRBJ2-7
CDR3 protein: CASSLAAIEQYF

V gene: TRBV19
clone size: medium-sized
J gene: TRBJ2-7
CDR3 protein: CASSLRGGYYEQYF

V gene: TRBV20-1
clone size: medium-sized
J gene: TRBJ2-7
CDR3 protein: CSARDRLADSYEQYF

V gene: TRBV7-9
clone size: .
J gene: TRBJ2-5
CDR3 protein: CASSVVETQYF

V gene: TRBV9
clone size: medium-sized
J gene: TRBJ2-1
CDR3 protein: CASSSSSGGALWEQFF

V gene: TRBV25-1
clone size: .
J gene: TRBJ1-1
CDR3 protein: CASSPYGGADTEAFF

V gene: TRBV20-1
clone size: medium-sized
J gene: TRBJ2-7
CDR3 protein: CSARDLGAPLSYEQYF

V gene: TRBV21-1
clone size: medium-sized
J gene: TRBJ2-5
CDR3 protein: CASSKFSRERETQYF

V gene: TRBV7-6
clone size: large
J gene: TRBJ1-5
CDR3 protein: CASSPGLYSNQPQHF